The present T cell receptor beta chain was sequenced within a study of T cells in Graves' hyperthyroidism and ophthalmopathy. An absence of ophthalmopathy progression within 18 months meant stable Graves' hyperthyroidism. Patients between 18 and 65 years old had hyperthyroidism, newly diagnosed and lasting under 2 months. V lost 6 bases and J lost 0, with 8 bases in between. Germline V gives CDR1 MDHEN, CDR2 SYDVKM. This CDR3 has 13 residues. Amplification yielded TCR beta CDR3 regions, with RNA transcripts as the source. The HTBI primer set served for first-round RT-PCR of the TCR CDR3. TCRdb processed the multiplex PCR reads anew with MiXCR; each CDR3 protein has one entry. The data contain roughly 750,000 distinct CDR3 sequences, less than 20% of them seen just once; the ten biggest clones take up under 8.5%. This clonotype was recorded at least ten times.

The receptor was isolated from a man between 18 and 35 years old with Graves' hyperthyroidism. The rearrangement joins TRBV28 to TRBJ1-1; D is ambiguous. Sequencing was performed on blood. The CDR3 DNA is TGTGCCAGCAGACCCCAAATGAACACTGAAGCTTTCTTT. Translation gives CASRPQMNTEAFF.